The 26 T cell receptor beta chains listed next were all sequenced from one sample in a study of cytomegalovirus exposure and HLA in healthy donors. Vbeta (60) and Jbeta (13) primers were used in the PCR. The table came from immunoSEQ multiplex PCR; TCRdb's copy has only in-frame clones and leaves some out. The profile shows 150,000 or so clones, around 72% of them singletons. Input material: PBMCs. These receptors were collected from a man in his forties in good health and CMV-seropositive.

The chain has TRBV6-1 and TRBJ2-1; TRBD2 matches 13 bases. J lost 0 bases, V lost 4 bases, and 6 bases had no gene match. Looked up from germline, CDR1 is MNHNS and CDR2 is SASEGT. The CDR3 totals 18 residues. CDR3 sequence (DNA): TGTGCCAGCAGTGGGCGGACTAGCGGGGGCGGCTCCTACAATGAGCAGTTCTTC. Amino acids: CASSGRTSGGGSYNEQFF.

V gene TRBV29-1 combines with J gene TRBJ2-7; 10 positions agree with TRBD1. With 4 bases clipped from V and 6 bases from J, the junction kept 9 bases outside the gene matches. This CDR3 is 14 amino acids long. Looked up from germline, CDR1 is SQVTM and CDR2 is ANQGSEA. The CDR3 sequence: CSVGPPWTGGEQYF. The CDR3 nucleotides are TGCAGCGTTGGTCCCCCCTGGACAGGGGGCGAGCAGTACTTC.

The J gene is TRBJ2-1, the V gene TRBV7-9; 7 nucleotides agree with TRBD2. Losses at the gene ends were 1 base for V and 7 bases for J; bases not matched to a gene: 7. This CDR3 is 15 amino acids long. The germline CDR1 and CDR2 sequences are SEHNR and FQNEAQ (reference sequence). In DNA form, the CDR3 reads TGTGCCAGCAGCTTAGACGGGGGGAAATGGAATGAGCAGTTCTTC. This encodes CASSLDGGKWNEQFF.

This clone was observed a single time. The CDR3 is CASSLGGAGNSPLHF. The DNA for the CDR3 is TGCGCCAGCAGCTTGGGTGGGGCAGGCAATTCACCCCTCCACTTT. The chain is built from TRBV5-1 and TRBJ1-6; D might be TRBD1 (5 bases). CDR1 and CDR2 (germline): SGHRS, YFSETQ. The CDR3 sequence is 15 residues long. The V end lost 0 bases, the J end lost 7 bases, and 11 bases lay between the germline ends.

This chain joins TRBV5-1 and TRBJ2-7; possible D gene TRBD1, 7 bases. From germline, CDR1 is SGHRS and CDR2 YFSETQ. V lost 4 bases to trimming and J lost 7 bases, with 33 bases between them. The CDR3 is 19 residues long. The CDR3 nucleotides read TGCGCCAGCAGCATCCCCTCAAAATCAGGGGGGCTAACTACGGGGGAGCAGTACTTC. Amino acid sequence: CASSIPSKSGGLTTGEQYF.

The genes are TRBV9 and TRBJ2-2; D perhaps matches TRBD1 (5 bases). Trimming stripped 3 bases from V and 4 bases from J, with 13 bases between. The CDR3 length is 15 residues. Germline V gene sequence: CDR1 SGDLS, CDR2 YYNGEE. The CDR3 spells CASSEQVTGTGELFF. CDR3 nucleotides: TGTGCCAGCAGCGAACAGGTTACGGGCACCGGGGAGCTGTTTTTT.

This sequence joins TRBV4-3 and TRBJ1-1; no clear D. The CDR3 contains 14 residues. Germline V lookup: CDR1 LGHNA, CDR2 YSLEER. The V and J ends lost 5 bases and 10 bases respectively, with 20 bases between them. In nucleotides, the CDR3 is TGCGCCAGCAGCGCGGGTCGAGTATCGGGCGCAGCTTTCTTT. Translation gives CASSAGRVSGAAFF.

The CDR3 bases are TGCGCCAGCAGCCAAGACAGGGGGATCTACAATGAGCAGTTCTTC. Protein product: CASSQDRGIYNEQFF. The chain links TRBV4-3 to TRBJ2-1, with 7 nucleotides matching TRBD1. V lost 0 bases, J lost 3 bases, and 2 bases stayed unmatched. This CDR3 spans 15 amino acids. The V gene's germline CDR1 is LGHNA and CDR2 YSLEER.

This clone is a singleton in its sample. The chain employs TRBV9 and TRBJ1-2; a possible D gene is TRBD1 (5 bases). V was trimmed by 4 bases and J by 4 bases, leaving 17 bases between them. The CDR3 loop spans 15 amino acids. CDR1 SGDLS and CDR2 YYNGEE come from the germline V gene. The CDR3 loop is CASSPGGVTPYGYTF. The CDR3 bases are TGTGCCAGCAGCCCCGGGGGGGTAACCCCCTATGGCTACACCTTC.

The V gene is TRBV7-9, the J gene TRBJ1-6; TRBD1 matches at 7 bases. The ends lost 7 bases at V and 4 bases at J; junction bases unmatched: 7. The length of the CDR3 is 15 residues. Germline values: CDR1 SEHNR, CDR2 FQNEAQ (reference sequence). The CDR3 reads CASMETGPYNSPLHF. The CDR3 coding sequence is TGTGCCAGCATGGAGACAGGGCCTTATAATTCACCCCTCCACTTT.

Regarding this clone: At one end, the junction sequence differs from germline, possibly due to a read error. This sequence joins TRBV29-1 and TRBJ1-2; 8 nucleotides match TRBD1. CDR3 length equals 12 residues. CDR1 SQVTM and CDR2 ANQGSEA come from the germline V gene. CDR3 residues: CSVQDRGGGYTF. The CDR3, as DNA: TGCAGCGTTCAAGACAGGGGTGGTGGCTACACCTTC. The whole variable domain, filled in from reference TRBV29-1 and TRBJ1-2, reads SAVISQKPSRDICQRGTSLTIQCQVDSQVTMMFWYRQQPGQSLTLIATANQGSEATYESGFVIDKFPISRPNLTFSTLTVSNMSPEDSSIYLCSVQDRGGGYTFGSGTRLTVV.

This clone was observed a few times. J is TRBJ1-2 and V is TRBV2; 9 positions agree with TRBD1. From germline, CDR1 is SNHLY and CDR2 FYNNEI. The CDR3 is made up of 12 amino acids. Trimming at V came to 6 bases and at J to 8 bases, leaving 4 bases not matched to a gene. The CDR3 DNA is TGTGCCAGCAGACTGGACAGGGGAGGCTACACCTTC. It yields the protein CASRLDRGGYTF. Full variable domain (remainder filled in from reference TRBV2 and TRBJ1-2): EPEVTQTPSHQVTQMGQEVILRCVPISNHLYFYWYRQILGQKVEFLVSFYNNEISEKSEIFDDQFSVERPDGSNFTLKIRSTKLEDSAMYFCASRLDRGGYTFGSGTRLTVV.

The chain joins TRBV5-1 to TRBJ1-5, with 7 bases aligning to TRBD1. Germline CDR1 reads SGHRS; CDR2 reads YFSETQ. With 9 bases clipped from V and 5 bases from J, the junction kept 11 bases outside the gene matches. The length of the CDR3 is 14 residues. The CDR3 protein is CATAGGRIYQPQHF. CDR3 coding DNA: TGCGCCACCGCAGGGGGACGGATTTATCAGCCCCAGCATTTT.

In its sample, this clone was seen once. The V call is TRBV27, the J call TRBJ1-2; no clear D. This CDR3 comprises 13 residues. CDR1 MNHEY and CDR2 SMNVEV come from the germline V gene (reference sequence). Trimming took 2 bases from V and 6 from J, leaving 10 bases between them. CDR3: CASSLMGPDGYTF. The CDR3 nucleotides read TGTGCCAGCAGTTTAATGGGCCCGGATGGCTACACCTTC.

V and J are TRBV27 and TRBJ1-2; 7 nucleotides agree with TRBD1. This CDR3 has 13 residues. V lost 5 bases, J lost 4 bases, and 4 bases stayed unmatched. CDR1 and CDR2 (germline): MNHEY, SMNVEV (reference sequence). CDR3 DNA: TGTGCCAGCAGTCTGACAGGGTCCTATGGCTACACCTTC. This codes for CASSLTGSYGYTF.

This clone was seen repeatedly, ten times or more. This chain links TRBV6-5 with TRBJ1-6; 7 bases fit TRBD1. J was trimmed by 7 bases and V by 5 bases; bases with no gene match: 8. The CDR3 runs to 15 residues. Germline CDR1 and CDR2: MNHEY and SVGAGI. The CDR3 region is CASSPRGRGNSPLHF. CDR3 sequence (DNA): TGTGCCAGCAGTCCTAGGGGCAGGGGGAATTCACCCCTCCACTTT.

This chain connects TRBV4-3 to TRBJ2-7, with 9 positions matching TRBD2. Per germline, CDR1 LGHNA and CDR2 YSLEER. The CDR3 length is 15 residues. V was clipped by 1 base and J by 3 bases; unmatched bases: 4. CDR3 in amino acids: CASSQGRGGYYEQYF. CDR3 coding DNA: TGCGCCAGCAGCCAAGGGCGGGGGGGCTACTACGAGCAGTACTTC.

This chain connects TRBV19 to TRBJ2-2; a possible D gene is TRBD2 (6 bases). The V end lost 10 bases, the J end lost 4 bases, and 19 bases lay between the germline ends. Germline CDR1 and CDR2: LNHDA and SQIVND (reference sequence). CDR3 size: 15 residues. CDR3 bases: TGTGCCACCCCTCTTAGGGACGGGGGCACCGGGGAGCTGTTTTTT. Its protein is CATPLRDGGTGELFF.

This clone was detected a few times. The chain uses TRBV19 and TRBJ1-5, with D perhaps matching TRBD1 (6 bases). The V end was cut by 6 bases, the J end by 7 bases, with 13 bases between. CDR1 and CDR2 from the germline V gene are LNHDA and SQIVND (reference sequence). The CDR3 runs 13 residues. In DNA, the CDR3 is TGTGCCAGTAGCCATACAGGGTTACAGCCCCAGCATTTT. This translates into CASSHTGLQPQHF.

The chain carries TRBV19 and TRBJ2-7; 8 bases align to TRBD1. With V trimmed by 5 bases and J by 3 bases, 9 bases remained unmatched. CDR3 length: 15 amino acids. Germline values: CDR1 LNHDA, CDR2 SQIVND (reference sequence). Here the CDR3 reads CASSPRTGMVYEQYF. The CDR3 DNA reads as TGTGCCAGTAGTCCCCGGACAGGGATGGTCTACGAGCAGTACTTC.

The chain uses TRBV7-2 and TRBJ2-3; 10 positions agree with TRBD2. This CDR3 is built from 17 residues. V dropped 4 bases and J dropped 0; count of bases not matched to a gene: 7. CDR1 and CDR2 (germline): SGHTA, FQGNSA. In DNA form, the CDR3 reads TGTGCCAGCAGCTCCGGGGGTAGCGGGGGGAGCACAGATACGCAGTATTTT. It translates to CASSSGGSGGSTDTQYF. Full variable domain (missing parts from reference TRBV7-2 and TRBJ2-3): GAGVSQSPSNKVTEKGKDVELRCDPISGHTALYWYRQSLGQGLEFLIYFQGNSAPDKSGLPSDRFSAERTGGSVSTLTIQRTQQEDSAVYLCASSSGGSGGSTDTQYFGPGTRLTVL.

The J gene is TRBJ1-4, the V gene TRBV18, with D hard to call. Trimming took 2 bases from V and 8 from J, leaving 12 bases between them. CDR3 length equals 14 residues. Per germline, CDR1 KGHSH and CDR2 LQKENI. CDR3 coding DNA: TGTGCCAGCTCACCAGGGAACGGGAACGAAAAACTGTTTTTT. Its protein is CASSPGNGNEKLFF.

The chain has TRBV7-9 and TRBJ1-1; D gene unclear. Germline V lookup: CDR1 SEHNR, CDR2 FQNEAQ (reference sequence). The V gene lost 5 bases and the J gene lost 8 bases, with 12 bases spanning the gap. The CDR3 length is 12 residues. The CDR3 loop is CASSPPGWEAFF. The CDR3, as DNA: TGTGCCAGCAGCCCCCCAGGCTGGGAAGCTTTCTTT.

This chain links TRBV11-1 with TRBJ1-2; D unclear. Germline V gene data show CDR1 as SGHAT and CDR2 as FQDESV (reference sequence). Trimming shortened V by 5 bases and J by 4 bases, and 8 bases separated the two germline ends. CDR3 length equals 12 residues. The CDR3 region has the DNA TGTGCCAGCAGCCGTACTGGCTATGGCTACACCTTC. Protein sequence: CASSRTGYGYTF.

This clone appeared a single time. The chain joins TRBV7-2 to TRBJ2-7; tentative D call: TRBD1 (7 bases). This CDR3 comprises 15 residues. V was clipped by 1 base and J by 6 bases, with 16 bases between them. Germline CDR1 reads SGHTA; CDR2 reads FQGNSA. The CDR3 DNA follows: TGTGCCAGCAGCTTAGAGGCCGTCAGGGGGGCCGAGCAGTACTTC. Residues: CASSLEAVRGAEQYF.

V and J are TRBV5-8 and TRBJ2-1; TRBD2 is a possible D gene (6 bases). This CDR3 spans 15 amino acids. V was shortened by 4 bases and J by 6 bases, with 17 bases between the two germline ends. Germline V gene lookup returns CDR1 SGHTS and CDR2 YDEGEE. CDR3 DNA sequence: TGTGCCAGCAGCGCGCCGGGACTTCACACCAATGAGCAGTTCTTC. Its protein product is CASSAPGLHTNEQFF.